The 18 T cell receptor beta chains listed next were all sequenced from one sample in a study of response to subunit inactivated influenza vaccine. TCRdb independently ran MiXCR on the RT-PCR reads; one entry per CDR3 protein. The table has 500,000 to 750,000 distinct CDR3 sequences, around 15% seen once. The starting material was PBMCs from blood, obtained 11 to 12 days after vaccination. These receptor sequences come from a man aged 50-59 years who received an inactivated influenza vaccine.

The chain couples TRBV4-1 to TRBJ2-6; D is perhaps TRBD1 (5 bases). V lost 0 bases and J lost 0, with 9 bases in between. Germline CDR1 reads MGHRA; CDR2 reads YSYEKL. The CDR3 sequence is 17 residues long. CDR3 coding DNA: TGCGCCAGCAGCCAAGATCCCAGGGCCTCTGGGGCCAACGTCCTGACTTTC. It specifies CASSQDPRASGANVLTF.

The CDR3 protein is CASSYRAERTEAFF. The DNA for the CDR3 is TGTGCCAGCAGTTACAGGGCAGAGAGAACTGAAGCTTTCTTT. The chain uses TRBV6-5 and TRBJ1-1; D not certain. V lost 2 bases to trimming and J lost 5 bases, with 12 bases between them. The CDR3 length is 14 residues. In germline, CDR1 is MNHEY, CDR2 SVGAGI.

This clonotype came up many times. The V and J genes are TRBV4-3 and TRBJ1-4; no clear D. This CDR3 spans 15 amino acids. Deletions cut 1 base from V and 7 bases from J, with 13 bases between. Germline loops: CDR1 LGHNA, CDR2 YSLEER. This CDR3 is CASSQASRSGEKLFF. The CDR3 region has the DNA TGCGCCAGCAGCCAAGCGTCCCGATCAGGTGAAAAACTGTTTTTT.

The chain uses TRBV20-1 and TRBJ2-2; D not resolved. CDR1 is DFQATT, CDR2 SNEGSKA, per germline (reference sequence). The V end lost 0 bases, the J end lost 6 bases, and 11 bases lay between the germline ends. The CDR3 extends over 14 amino acids. The CDR3 is CSAREGSRPGELFF. CDR3 sequence (DNA): TGCAGTGCTAGAGAAGGATCCCGTCCCGGGGAGCTGTTTTTT.

The rearrangement joins TRBV7-9 to TRBJ2-1; 7 nucleotides align to TRBD2. The CDR3 contains 15 residues. Germline loops: CDR1 SEHNR, CDR2 FQNEAQ (reference sequence). Losses at the gene ends were 5 bases for V and 2 bases for J; bases not matched to a gene: 6. This chain's CDR3 is CASSPSAGAYNEQFF. The CDR3 bases are TGTGCCAGCAGCCCTTCGGCGGGAGCCTACAATGAGCAGTTCTTC.

This clonotype was recorded once. The chain combines TRBV12-2 with TRBJ1-1. TRBV12-2 is noted as a pseudogene. This CDR3 is 11 amino acids long. The CDR3 nucleotides read TGTGCAAGTCGCTTGGCATCTTCAGCTTTCTTT. Translating gives CASRLASSAFF.

The V gene is TRBV14, the J gene TRBJ1-1; D gene uncertain. CDR3 size: 14 residues. Per the germline V gene, CDR1 is SGHDN and CDR2 is FVKESK. V was clipped by 4 bases and J by 1 base, with 10 bases between them. CDR3 loop: CASSRGRENTEAFF. CDR3 nucleotide sequence: TGTGCCAGCAGCCGGGGTAGAGAGAACACTGAAGCTTTCTTT.

This rearrangement joins TRBV7-2 to TRBJ2-5, with D perhaps TRBD1 or TRBD2 (5 bases each). The length of the CDR3 is 16 residues. V lost 1 base and J 2 bases, leaving 14 bases between the germline ends. Germline CDR1 SGHTA, CDR2 FQGNSA. The CDR3 DNA sequence: TGTGCCAGCAGCTTAGGGGTGGGACCAATTCAAGAGACCCAGTACTTC. Translating gives CASSLGVGPIQETQYF. Supplemented by reference TRBV7-2 and TRBJ2-5, the full variable domain reads GAGVSQSPSNKVTEKGKDVELRCDPISGHTALYWYRQSLGQGLEFLIYFQGNSAPDKSGLPSDRFSAERTGGSVSTLTIQRTQQEDSAVYLCASSLGVGPIQETQYFGPGTRLLVL.

This chain connects TRBV4-1 to TRBJ2-5, with D possibly being TRBD2 (6 bases). V lost 4 bases and J 2 bases, leaving 20 bases between the germline ends. This CDR3 spans 17 amino acids. Looked up from germline, CDR1 is MGHRA and CDR2 is YSYEKL. The CDR3 sequence: CASSPKNSPRGQETQYF. CDR3 coding DNA: TGCGCCAGCAGCCCTAAAAACTCCCCCCGGGGGCAAGAGACCCAGTACTTC.

The gene calls are TRBV29-1 and TRBJ2-2; the D gene is possibly TRBD1 (6 bases). The CDR3 runs to 13 residues. Trimming left V 3 bases short and J 4 bases short, with 9 bases between. Germline CDR1 SQVTM, CDR2 ANQGSEA. CDR3 loop: CSVDRGGTGELFF. CDR3 DNA sequence: TGCAGCGTTGACAGGGGTGGCACCGGGGAGCTGTTTTTT.

This clonotype was seen more than once but under ten times. CDR3 loop: CSVVRTASSGANVLTF. The DNA of the CDR3 is TGCAGCGTTGTCAGGACAGCTAGTTCTGGGGCCAACGTCCTGACTTTC. V usage is TRBV29-1 and J usage is TRBJ2-6; D might be TRBD1 (6 bases). CDR1 and CDR2 from the germline V gene are SQVTM and ANQGSEA. Trimming cost V 4 bases and J 1 base, with 14 bases left between them. The CDR3 consists of 16 residues.

The genes are TRBV30 and TRBJ1-5; D remains ambiguous. Trimming pared 1 base from V and 0 bases from J, leaving 4 bases between. Looked up from germline, CDR1 is GTSNPN and CDR2 is SVGIG (reference sequence). There are 13 residues in the CDR3. The CDR3 DNA sequence: TGTGCCTGGAGTGGAACTAGCAATCAGCCCCAGCATTTT. This translates into CAWSGTSNQPQHF.

The chain's CDR3 is CASSEFGRNTDTQYF. In nucleotides, the CDR3 is TGTGCCAGCAGTGAATTTGGCAGAAACACAGATACGCAGTATTTT. The chain couples TRBV6-1 to TRBJ2-3; D not certain. Germline V CDR1 and CDR2: MNHNS, SASEGT. This CDR3 comprises 15 residues. The germline V and J ends were trimmed by 2 bases and 2 bases, with 11 bases remaining between them.

This clonotype was seen a handful of times. The chain employs TRBV20-1 and TRBJ1-3; tentative D call: TRBD1 (6 bases). This CDR3 region has 14 residues. Trimming took off 0 bases at V and 8 bases at J, with 14 bases between the two ends. Germline V lookup: CDR1 DFQATT, CDR2 SNEGSKA (reference sequence). The CDR3 sequence is CSARDPRRGDTIYF. The CDR3 DNA reads TGCAGTGCTAGAGATCCGCGGAGGGGGGACACCATATATTTT.

The chain employs TRBV10-3 and TRBJ1-1; unclear D gene. V shed 0 bases and J shed 0 bases, with 2 bases lying between them. This CDR3 region has 13 residues. The germline V gene has CDR1 ENHRY and CDR2 SYGVKD. The CDR3 here is CAISESMNTEAFF. For the CDR3, the DNA is TGTGCCATCAGTGAGTCTATGAACACTGAAGCTTTCTTT.

V is TRBV6-5 and J is TRBJ2-3, with D perhaps TRBD2 (5 bases). The CDR3 has 15 amino acids. V was clipped by 2 bases and J by 5 bases, with 14 bases between them. Germline V gives CDR1 MNHEY, CDR2 SVGAGI. As DNA, the CDR3 is TGTGCCAGCAGTTACCGGAGAGGGCAGCAAGATACGCAGTATTTT. Amino acid sequence: CASSYRRGQQDTQYF.

A few counts support this clonotype. V and J are TRBV12-3 or TRBV12-4 and TRBJ2-1; 9 bases are a match to TRBD2. This CDR3 is 15 amino acids long. V was pared by 6 bases and J by 8 bases, with 11 bases of the junction left unmatched. The CDR3 region has the DNA TGTGCCAGCAGCCCATTAGGCGCGGGAGGGCATGAGCAGTTCTTC. Amino acid sequence: CASSPLGAGGHEQFF.

This clonotype has just a few counts. The chain recombines TRBV5-1 with TRBJ2-1; D is unresolved. The CDR3 extends over 17 amino acids. CDR1 and CDR2 (germline): SGHRS, YFSETQ. The V gene lost 4 bases and the J gene lost 0 bases, with 17 bases spanning the gap. The CDR3 nucleotides read TGCGCCAGCAGCCCGGGCCGGACCGCTAGCTCCTACAATGAGCAGTTCTTC. Protein: CASSPGRTASSYNEQFF.